This T cell receptor (beta chain) was found in a study of T cell changes during pregnancy in multiple sclerosis. The length of the CDR3 is 15 residues. CDR1 and CDR2 from the germline V gene are MGHDK and SYGVNS. V trimming: 4 bases; J trimming: 6 bases; junction bases outside the gene matches: 3. Repertoires were generated with immunoSEQ multiplex PCR, while TCRdb's copy carries only in-frame clones and drops some. This sample has 60,000 or so clones, with about 94% found just once. This sequence was found in a female donor with multiple sclerosis, enrolled in a pregnancy study. This specimen consisted of CD4+ T cells from peripheral blood mononuclear cells, obtained before pregnancy. This chain uses TRBV25-1 with TRBJ2-1; 13 bases line up with TRBD2. The CDR3 loop is CASSAGTSGANEQFF. The CDR3 bases are TGTGCCAGCAGTGCGGGGACTAGCGGGGCCAATGAGCAGTTCTTC.